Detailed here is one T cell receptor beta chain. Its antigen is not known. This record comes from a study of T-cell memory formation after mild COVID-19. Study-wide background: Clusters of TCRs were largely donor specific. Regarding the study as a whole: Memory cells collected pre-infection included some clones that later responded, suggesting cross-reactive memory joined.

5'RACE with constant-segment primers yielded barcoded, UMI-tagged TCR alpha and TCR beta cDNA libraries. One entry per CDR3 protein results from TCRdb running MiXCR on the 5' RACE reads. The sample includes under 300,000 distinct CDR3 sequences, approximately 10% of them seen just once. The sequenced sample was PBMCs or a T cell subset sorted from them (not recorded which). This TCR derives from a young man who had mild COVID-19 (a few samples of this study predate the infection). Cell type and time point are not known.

The CDR3 DNA reads as TGTGCCAGCAGTCCTATTGGAGACAGGGGCTACAATGAGCAGTTCTTC. Translated, it gives CASSPIGDRGYNEQFF. This chain links TRBV6-5 with TRBJ2-1; 8 positions agree with TRBD1. CDR1 is MNHEY, CDR2 SVGAGI, per germline. V lost 5 bases to trimming and J lost 3 bases; unmatched junction nucleotides: 9. The length of the CDR3 is 16 residues.